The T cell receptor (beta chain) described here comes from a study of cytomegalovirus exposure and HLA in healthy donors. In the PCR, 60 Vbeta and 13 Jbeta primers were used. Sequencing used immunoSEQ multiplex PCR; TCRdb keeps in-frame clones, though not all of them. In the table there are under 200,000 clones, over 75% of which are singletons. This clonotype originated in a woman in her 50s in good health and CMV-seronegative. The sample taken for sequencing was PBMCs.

CDR3 residues: CASRPLAANTGELFF. CDR3 nucleotide sequence: TGTGCCAGCAGACCTCTAGCGGCGAACACCGGGGAGCTGTTTTTT. The chain employs TRBV6-1 and TRBJ2-2; 7 nucleotides match TRBD2. Germline loops: CDR1 MNHNS, CDR2 SASEGT. The CDR3 has 15 residues. After removal of 6 bases from V and 0 bases from J, the junction contained 4 bases not matched to a gene.